These 20 T cell receptor beta chains originate from one sample sequenced in a study of T cell changes during pregnancy in multiple sclerosis. The method was immunoSEQ multiplex PCR; TCRdb's version includes in-frame clones alone and lacks a portion of them. The top ten hold more than 1.4% of the sample, which has about 40,000 clones, roughly 90% seen once. Sequencing was carried out using PBMCs (not recorded whether the cells were cultured). These TCRs come from a female donor with multiple sclerosis, enrolled in a pregnancy study.

V gene TRBV10-3 combines with J gene TRBJ2-6; D tentatively fits TRBD1 or TRBD2 (6 bases each). The CDR3 is made up of 12 amino acids. In germline, CDR1 is ENHRY, CDR2 SYGVKD. Trimming took 10 bases from V and 4 from J, leaving 8 bases between them. The DNA for the CDR3 is TGTGCCAGCGGGACAGGGGCCAACGTCCTGACTTTC. Protein: CASGTGANVLTF.

The genes are TRBV7-9 and TRBJ2-3; maybe TRBD1 (6 bases). Germline V gives CDR1 SEHNR, CDR2 FQNEAQ (reference sequence). The CDR3 sequence is 15 residues long. V lost 5 bases and J 4 bases, leaving 16 bases between the germline ends. The CDR3 spells CASSPYRTDSDTQYF. CDR3 DNA sequence: TGTGCCAGCAGCCCATACCGGACAGATTCAGATACGCAGTATTTT. The entire variable domain, with the rest obtained from reference TRBV7-9 and TRBJ2-3, is as follows: DTGVSQNPRHKITKRGQNVTFRCDPISEHNRLYWYRQTLGQGPEFLTYFQNEAQLEKSRLLSDRFSAERPKGSFSTLEIQRTEQGDSAMYLCASSPYRTDSDTQYFGPGTRLTVL.

V is TRBV7-9 and J is TRBJ1-4; 7 bases align to TRBD1. V lost 1 base, J lost 2 bases, and 13 bases stayed unmatched. The germline V gene has CDR1 SEHNR and CDR2 FQNEAQ (reference sequence). The CDR3 has 19 residues. The CDR3 DNA sequence: TGTGCCAGCAGCTTAGGCGTAGGGGGCTTATTCGGTACTAATGAAAAACTGTTTTTT. It encodes CASSLGVGGLFGTNEKLFF.

The chain employs TRBV9 and TRBJ1-2; D may be TRBD1 (5 bases). Per germline, CDR1 SGDLS and CDR2 YYNGEE. This CDR3 is 12 amino acids long. Trimming removed 0 bases at V and 13 bases at J, with 13 bases between. This CDR3 is CASSVVGAIITF. In DNA, the CDR3 is TGTGCCAGCAGCGTAGTCGGGGCTATTATCACCTTC.

V and J are TRBV4-1 and TRBJ2-4; 14 nucleotides line up with TRBD2. V lost 4 bases and J lost 8; bases outside the gene matches: 10. The CDR3 length is 17 residues. Germline CDR1 is MGHRA and CDR2 is YSYEKL. The CDR3 here is CASSPGTSGRKRDIQYF. The CDR3 DNA reads TGCGCCAGCAGCCCTGGGACTAGCGGGAGAAAGAGGGACATTCAGTACTTC.

This clone was recorded once. The chain recombines TRBV20-1 with TRBJ2-7; 7 bases align to TRBD2. The J segment lost 7 bases and the V segment lost 5 bases, leaving 2 bases of the junction unmatched. CDR1 and CDR2 (germline): DFQATT, SNEGSKA (reference sequence). The CDR3 consists of 10 residues. The CDR3 spells CSAGREEQYF. CDR3 bases: TGCAGTGCTGGGAGGGAAGAGCAGTACTTC.

CDR3 region: CASSSQTDTQYF. CDR3 nucleotide sequence: TGTGCCAGCAGCTCACAGACAGATACGCAGTATTTT. The chain combines TRBV27 with TRBJ2-3, with D unresolved. The germline V gene encodes CDR1 MNHEY and CDR2 SMNVEV (reference sequence). This CDR3 is built from 12 residues. Trimming took 6 bases from V and 3 from J, leaving 7 bases between them.

J is TRBJ2-1 and V is TRBV4-2, with a tentative D call TRBD2 (5 bases). CDR1 and CDR2 (germline): LGHNA, YNFKEQ. This CDR3 region has 16 residues. Trimming pared 0 bases from V and 8 bases from J, leaving 17 bases between. The CDR3 nucleotides read TGTGCCAGCAGCCAAGATTATAGCGTAAACGTTTATGAGCAGTTCTTC. Residues: CASSQDYSVNVYEQFF.

The gene calls are TRBV7-6 and TRBJ2-1; no clear D gene. CDR3 length equals 16 residues. Germline-derived CDR1 and CDR2 are SGHVS and FNYEAQ. Trimming removed 1 base from V and 4 bases from J, with 14 bases in between. The CDR3 protein is CASSLVGEALYNEQFF. The CDR3 coding sequence is TGTGCCAGCAGCTTAGTAGGTGAGGCCTTATACAATGAGCAGTTCTTC.

This rearrangement joins TRBV6-4 to TRBJ2-5; the D gene could be TRBD1 or TRBD2 (5 bases each). The CDR3 sequence is 13 residues long. Germline-derived CDR1 and CDR2 are MRHNA and SNTAGT. V dropped 1 base and J dropped 5 bases, with 8 bases sitting between them. The CDR3 coding sequence is TGTGCCAGCAGTGACTGGTGGGGGGAGACCCAGTACTTC. This translates into CASSDWWGETQYF.

CDR3 loop: CASSGGLAGTDTQYF. The CDR3 coding sequence is TGTGCCAGCAGTGGGGGACTAGCGGGGACAGATACGCAGTATTTT. The chain uses TRBV2 and TRBJ2-3; 13 bases map to TRBD2. The CDR3 contains 15 residues. Germline CDR1 SNHLY, CDR2 FYNNEI. J was trimmed by 3 bases and V by 4 bases; bases with no gene match: 1.

The V and J genes are TRBV6-1 and TRBJ2-3; possibly TRBD2 for D (5 bases). Between the trimmed V and J ends, which lost 4 bases and 1 base, there was a span of 15 bases. Germline CDR1 is MNHNS and CDR2 is SASEGT. The CDR3 length is 16 residues. The CDR3 reads CASSASVKRGTDTQYF. CDR3 coding DNA: TGTGCCAGCAGTGCTTCGGTGAAGAGGGGCACAGATACGCAGTATTTT.

V is TRBV7-9 and J is TRBJ2-7, with 8 bases aligning to TRBD1. Germline CDR1 and CDR2: SEHNR and FQNEAQ (reference sequence). V gave up 1 base and J gave up 3 bases; unmatched junction bases: 5. The CDR3 contains 15 residues. CDR3 sequence: CASSLGQGRVYEQYF. Written as DNA, the CDR3 is TGTGCCAGCAGCTTAGGACAGGGGAGAGTCTACGAGCAGTACTTC.

The chain couples TRBV10-1 to TRBJ2-3; 9 bases map to TRBD2. The CDR3 is 15 residues long. CDR1 WNHNN and CDR2 SYGVQD come from the germline V gene (reference sequence). Unmatched junction bases numbered 4, after V lost 2 bases and J lost 4 bases. The CDR3 region has the DNA TGCGCCAGCAGTGAGCCTGGACTAGCGTCAGATACGCAGTATTTT. It yields the protein CASSEPGLASDTQYF.

This clone was observed once. This chain uses TRBV9 with TRBJ2-7, with TRBD2 identical over 14 bases. V shed 2 bases, J shed 2 bases, and the junction held 6 bases outside the gene matches. The CDR3 is 17 residues long. CDR1 SGDLS and CDR2 YYNGEE come from the germline V gene. CDR3 bases: TGTGCCAGCAGCGTGGCAGGACTAGCGGGAGGCCCCTACGAGCAGTACTTC. Translating gives CASSVAGLAGGPYEQYF.

The rearrangement links TRBV7-2 to TRBJ2-1; 9 positions match TRBD2. In germline, CDR1 is SGHTA, CDR2 FQGNSA. V trimming: 6 bases; J trimming: 1 base; junction bases outside the gene matches: 1. CDR3 size: 14 residues. CDR3 sequence: CASRRGGSYNEQFF. In nucleotides, the CDR3 is TGTGCCAGCAGGCGGGGGGGATCCTACAATGAGCAGTTCTTC.

J is TRBJ2-3 and V is TRBV10-2; TRBD2 aligns across 7 bases. Germline V gene data show CDR1 as WSHSY and CDR2 as SAAADI. The CDR3 is made up of 11 amino acids. Trimming at V came to 8 bases and at J to 6 bases, leaving 2 bases not matched to a gene. Here the CDR3 DNA reads TGCGCCAGCTTGGGAGGGGATACGCAGTATTTT. Residues: CASLGGDTQYF.

The chain uses TRBV23-1 and TRBJ1-1, with a possible D match to TRBD1 (5 bases). TRBV23-1 qualifies as an ORF whose function is uncertain. Between the trimmed V and J ends, which lost 8 bases and 6 bases, there was a span of 16 bases. The CDR3 is made up of 13 amino acids. The CDR3 sequence: CASLKRGFPEAFF. The CDR3 DNA reads TGCGCCAGCTTAAAAAGGGGATTCCCTGAAGCTTTCTTT.

The rearrangement joins TRBV6-1 to TRBJ2-1, with D possibly matching TRBD1 (6 bases). The germline V gene encodes CDR1 MNHNS and CDR2 SASEGT. The CDR3 has 15 residues. With 7 bases removed from V and 7 bases from J, the gap between germline ends came to 20 bases. In DNA, the CDR3 is TGTGCCAGCACTCCGTCACTCCCTGGGACAAATGAGCAGTTCTTC. This sequence encodes CASTPSLPGTNEQFF.

This clone occurred once. The V gene is TRBV30, the J gene TRBJ2-7, with 14 nucleotides matching TRBD2. The V segment lost 4 bases and the J segment 1 base; nucleotides outside the gene matches: 6. This CDR3 comprises 16 residues. Germline CDR1 GTSNPN, CDR2 SVGIG (reference sequence). The DNA for the CDR3 is TGTGCCTGGACCGGGACTAGCGGGAGTTTATCCTACGAGCAGTACTTC. This translates into CAWTGTSGSLSYEQYF.